The rows below give T cell receptor beta chains drawn from one sample of a study of T cell responses to AZD1222 COVID-19 vaccine. Only in-frame clones appear in the TCRdb table, and some are missing; sequencing was by immunoSEQ multiplex PCR. The sample contains about 93,000 clones, just under 90% of which appear only once. Sample: peripheral blood, taken on day 0 of MenACWY control vaccination. The receptors were sampled from an adult in good health. The CDR3 runs from the conserved cysteine through the conserved F or W. A D gene is named only where the DNA matches it firmly. Only part of the rows carry a size: once, few, many, or a class if the clone is expanded.

.,.,TRBJ1-2,TRBV5-6,TGTGCCAGCAGATTAAGGGGATCGGGCTACACCTTC,CASRLRGSGYTF
.,.,TRBJ1-5,TRBV7-6,TGTGCCAGCAGCTTAGGAATGGCGAATCAGCCCCAGCATTTT,CASSLGMANQPQHF
.,TRBD2,TRBJ2-5,TRBV25-1,TGTGCCAGCAGTGAATTGGGACTAAAAGAGACCCAGTACTTC,CASSELGLKETQYF
.,.,TRBJ1-1,TRBV24-1,TGTGCCACCAGTTTGGGGAACACTGAAGCTTTCTTT,CATSLGNTEAFF
.,.,TRBJ2-3,TRBV7-6,TGTGCCAGCAGCTTTAGCGCCACTAGCACAGATACGCAGTATTTT,CASSFSATSTDTQYF
.,.,TRBJ2-5,TRBV2,TGTGCCAGCAGTCCCTGGTTACAAGAGACCCAGTACTTC,CASSPWLQETQYF
.,.,TRBJ2-7,TRBV6-5,TGTGCCAGCAGCGCGACCCCCCTCTACGAGCAGTACTTC,CASSATPLYEQYF
.,.,TRBJ2-7,TRBV9,TGTGCCAGCAGCGTAGCGTGGGGGGTCTCCTACGAGCAGTACTTC,CASSVAWGVSYEQYF
.,.,TRBJ2-2,TRBV6-5,TGTGCCAGCAGTTGGGGGACTGCAAACACCGGGGAGCTGTTTTTT,CASSWGTANTGELFF
once,.,TRBJ1-4,TRBV4-2,TGTGCCAGCAGCCATGAAAGGGGACGGACTAATGAAAAACTGTTTTTT,CASSHERGRTNEKLFF
.,.,TRBJ2-2,TRBV4-1,TGCGCCAGCAGCCACGTGGTCCCGGCCGGCACCGGGGAGCTGTTTTTT,CASSHVVPAGTGELFF
.,.,TRBJ2-7,TRBV11-2,TGTGCCAGCAGCACCAACAGACTTGCGGGGGAGCAGTACTTC,CASSTNRLAGEQYF
.,.,TRBJ2-1,TRBV6-2/TRBV6-3,TGTGCCAGCAGTTACTCTGGCTACAATGAGCAGTTCTTC,CASSYSGYNEQFF
.,.,TRBJ1-2,TRBV7-8,TGTGCCAGCAGCTTAGGCCAGGGCCTGAACTATGGCTACACCTTC,CASSLGQGLNYGYTF
once,.,TRBJ1-4,TRBV2,TGTGCCAGCAGTGCTTGGCTCCCGGCCGAAAAACTGTTTTTT,CASSAWLPAEKLFF
.,TRBD1,TRBJ2-1,TRBV5-4,TGTGCCAGCTATAACAGGGGCCAAGGGCCCAGGCCCAGCTCCTACAATGAGCAGTTCTTC,CASYNRGQGPRPSSYNEQFF
.,.,TRBJ1-4,TRBV5-5,TGTGCCAGCAGCTTCAGAGGGGATACTAATGAAAAACTGTTTTTT,CASSFRGDTNEKLFF
.,.,TRBJ2-3,TRBV15,TGTGCCACCAGCTCGGGAAGGCTCGGCACAGATACGCAGTATTTT,CATSSGRLGTDTQYF
.,.,TRBJ2-6,TRBV4-2,TGTGCCAGCAGCCAAGATGTGGGGTCTGGGGCCAACGTCCTGACTTTC,CASSQDVGSGANVLTF
.,.,TRBJ2-2,TRBV5-1,TGCGCCAGCAGCTTGTCTCCCACCGGGGAGCTGTTTTTT,CASSLSPTGELFF
once,.,TRBJ1-2,TRBV7-2,TGTGCCAGCAGCTTAGCAGGCAGAGAGAACTATGGCTACACCTTC,CASSLAGRENYGYTF
.,TRBD1,TRBJ1-3,TRBV28,TGTGCCAGCAGTTTACTACCGGGACAGGGCGGAAACACCATATATTTT,CASSLLPGQGGNTIYF
.,.,TRBJ2-7,TRBV27,TGTGCCAGCAGTCACCATAACGAGCAGTACTTC,CASSHHNEQYF
.,.,TRBJ2-1,TRBV2,TGTGCCAGCAGGATAGCCAGGCCGCAGTTCTTC,CASRIARPQFF
few,.,TRBJ1-2,TRBV19,TGTGCCAGTCGAGGACCCCCCGCGTCGGGGAACACCTTC,CASRGPPASGNTF
.,.,TRBJ1-2,TRBV29-1,TGCAGCGTTGATGTCACAGGGAACTATGGCTACACCTTC,CSVDVTGNYGYTF
.,.,TRBJ1-1,TRBV5-8,TGTGCCAGCAGCTTAGCCCTGAACACTGAAGCTTTCTTT,CASSLALNTEAFF
.,TRBD1,TRBJ1-1,TRBV10-2,TGCGCCAGCAGTGTCGGGACAGGGGGTCTTGAAGCTTTCTTT,CASSVGTGGLEAFF
.,.,TRBJ1-2,TRBV4-1,TGCGCCAGCAGCCATGGGGAGGCCAACTATGGCTACACCTTC,CASSHGEANYGYTF
.,TRBD1,TRBJ2-5,TRBV5-6,TGTGCCAGCAGCTCGACAGGGGGTCAAGAGACCCAGTACTTC,CASSSTGGQETQYF
.,TRBD2,TRBJ2-3,TRBV6-4,TGTGCCAGCAGTGACTCGGAAAGGGTTAGCGGGGGGGGCGAGCATACGCAGTATTTT,CASSDSERVSGGGEHTQYF
.,.,TRBJ1-6,TRBV7-2,TGTGCCAGCAGCTTAGTTGACCGTATTAATTCACCCCTCCACTTT,CASSLVDRINSPLHF
.,.,TRBJ1-1,TRBV19,TGTGCCAGTAGTATAGTTGCGGACACTGAAGCTTTCTTT,CASSIVADTEAFF
medium-sized,.,TRBJ1-6,TRBV7-8,TGTGCCAGCAGCTTAGGGTCAGTCAATTCACCCCTCCACTTT,CASSLGSVNSPLHF
.,TRBD1,TRBJ1-1,TRBV5-8,TGTGCCAGCAGCCGTGGGACAGGGGTTACTGAAGCTTTCTTT,CASSRGTGVTEAFF
.,.,TRBJ2-6,TRBV14,TGTGCCAGCAGCCAAGAGCTTCTGTACACTGGGGCCAACGTCCTGACTTTC,CASSQELLYTGANVLTF
.,.,TRBJ1-5,TRBV3-1/TRBV3-2,TGTGCCAGCAGCCAAGACCCTATGGGTGTTAGCAATCAGCCCCAGCATTTT,CASSQDPMGVSNQPQHF
.,.,TRBJ1-5,TRBV30,TGTGCCTGGAGTGTTTGGGGGGATCAGCCCCAGCATTTT,CAWSVWGDQPQHF
.,TRBD1,TRBJ2-2,TRBV3-1/TRBV3-2,TGTGCCAGCAGCGGAACAGGGGGCACCGGGGAGCTGTTTTTT,CASSGTGGTGELFF
.,.,TRBJ2-1,TRBV27,TGTGCCAGCAGTTTATTGGGGACCATCGGCTCCTACAATGAGCAGTTCTTC,CASSLLGTIGSYNEQFF
.,.,TRBJ1-1,TRBV19,TGTGCCAGTAGTATCGGGCAGGGAAATCGTGCTTTCTTT,CASSIGQGNRAFF
.,TRBD2,TRBJ2-7,TRBV6-5,TGTGCCAGCAGTTTAAATCCAGCGGGGGGCTCCTACGAGCAGTACTTC,CASSLNPAGGSYEQYF
.,TRBD1,TRBJ1-4,TRBV2,TGTGCCAGCAGGGCATCCGGGACAGGGGATGAAAAACTGTTTTTT,CASRASGTGDEKLFF